This is a list of T cell receptor beta chains from one sample in a study of cytomegalovirus exposure and HLA in healthy donors. Using immunoSEQ multiplex PCR, the repertoire was profiled, and TCRdb retains in-frame clones only, with some absent. Here the sample spans more than 200,000 clones, almost 80% being singletons. The sequenced sample consisted of PBMCs. The receptors shown here come from a male donor in good health and CMV-seronegative. CDR3s include the opening cysteine and the closing phenylalanine or tryptophan. The D gene is left open where the match is weak.

j_gene | d_gene | v_gene | CDR3nt | CDR3aa
TRBJ2-1 | TRBD1 | TRBV19 | TGTGCCAGTAGTGCCGACAGGGGAAGGTACAATGAGCAGTTCTTC | CASSADRGRYNEQFF
TRBJ1-2 | TRBD1 | TRBV9 | TGTGCCAGCAGTTTTACAGGGGCGCCTAACTATGGCTACACCTTC | CASSFTGAPNYGYTF
TRBJ2-7 | TRBD1 | TRBV5-4 | TGTGCCAGCAGCTCCCGGACAGGGGGCTCCTACGAGCAGTACTTC | CASSSRTGGSYEQYF
TRBJ2-1 | . | TRBV11-1 | TGTGCCAGCAGTTTACCAGAAGGGGACAATGAGCAGTTCTTC | CASSLPEGDNEQFF
TRBJ1-4 | . | TRBV2 | TGTGCCAGCAGGGCAGGGTTTAATGAAAAACTGTTTTTT | CASRAGFNEKLFF
TRBJ2-5 | . | TRBV5-4 | TGTGCCAGCAGCTTTGCGGCGTCCCCTCAAGAGACCCAGTACTTC | CASSFAASPQETQYF
TRBJ1-5 | . | TRBV7-9 | TGTGCCAGCAGCTTAGGGGGGGTGAGTGGACAGCCCCAGCATTTT | CASSLGGVSGQPQHF
TRBJ1-2 | TRBD1 | TRBV19 | TGTGCCAGTGCCTTATCCGGGACAGACAATGGCTACACCTTC | CASALSGTDNGYTF
TRBJ2-2 | TRBD1 | TRBV7-3 | TGTGCCAGCAGCTGGGGACAGGGGGCGTTAGGCGGGGAGCTGTTTTTT | CASSWGQGALGGELFF
TRBJ2-3 | TRBD2 | TRBV7-3 | TGTGCCAGCAGCTTAGGGTGTTTCGGCGGGGGGGACACAGATACGCAGTATTTT | CASSLGCFGGGDTDTQYF
TRBJ1-4 | TRBD1 | TRBV6-1 | TGTGCCAGCAGTGAATCAGGGGGAAAACTGTTTTTT | CASSESGGKLFF
TRBJ2-7 | . | TRBV27 | TGTGCCAGCAGTCGGACTACCTCCTACGAGCAGTACTTC | CASSRTTSYEQYF
TRBJ2-4 | . | TRBV7-2 | TGTGCCAGCAGCTTATCGCAGGGCGCCAAAAACATTCAGTACTTC | CASSLSQGAKNIQYF